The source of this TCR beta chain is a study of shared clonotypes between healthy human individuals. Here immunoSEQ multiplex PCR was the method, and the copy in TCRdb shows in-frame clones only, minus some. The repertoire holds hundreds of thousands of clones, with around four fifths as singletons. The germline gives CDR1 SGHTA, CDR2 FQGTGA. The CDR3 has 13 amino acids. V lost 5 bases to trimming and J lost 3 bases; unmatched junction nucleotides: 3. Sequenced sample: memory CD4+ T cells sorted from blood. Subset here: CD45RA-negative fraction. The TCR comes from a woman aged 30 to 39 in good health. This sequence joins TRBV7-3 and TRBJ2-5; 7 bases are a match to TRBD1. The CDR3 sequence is CASSLDREETQYF. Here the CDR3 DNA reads TGTGCCAGCAGCCTAGACAGGGAAGAGACCCAGTACTTC.